The clone carrying this T cell receptor beta chain was seen just once. Its antigen is currently unknown. The data were taken from a study of CD4 T cells in relation to SARS-CoV-2 and coronaviruses. Study context: TCR beta CDR3s were sequenced after approximately nine-day antigen culture of PBMCs.

Method: immunoSEQ multiplex PCR; TCRdb's copy keeps in-frame clones and lacks some. The table lists roughly 38,000 clones, approximately 80% of them singletons. This receptor was obtained from an adult with COVID-19. Sequencing was performed on naive CD4+ T cells from PBMCs, cultured in vitro. Subset of the sample: naive CD4+ T cells isolated by negative enrichment.

The CDR3 sequence: CASSRVIVGEVGNQPQHF. The CDR3 coding sequence is TGTGCCAGCAGCCGAGTTATCGTTGGGGAGGTGGGCAATCAGCCCCAGCATTTT. This chain joins TRBV6-8 and TRBJ1-5; no firm D call. The germline CDR1 and CDR2 sequences are MNHGY and SAAAGT. V was shortened by 6 bases and J by 2 bases, with 23 bases between the two germline ends. The CDR3 sequence is 18 residues long.